This T cell receptor (beta chain) was recorded in a study of blood T cell repertoires in COVID-19. Profiled with immunoSEQ multiplex PCR; TCRdb holds only in-frame clones, not every one. This sample has more than 65,000 clones, with roughly 86% found just once. The CDR3 has 17 amino acids. Trimming took 4 bases from V and 4 from J; bases not matched to a gene: 6. Germline-derived CDR1 and CDR2 are SGHTA and FQGNSA. Only a few counts were recorded for this clone. The rearrangement uses TRBV7-2 and TRBJ2-2; 13 bases are shared with TRBD2. The clonotype comes from a human donor in a cohort sampled during active COVID-19. Sequences were obtained from peripheral blood. CDR3 protein: CASSSTSGGMGTGELFF. Written as DNA, the CDR3 is TGTGCCAGCAGCTCGACTAGCGGGGGGATGGGCACCGGGGAGCTGTTTTTT.